This entry lists 20 T cell receptor beta chains sequenced from one sample in a study of T-cell memory formation after mild COVID-19. TCRdb called the 5' RACE reads again in MiXCR, with one record for every CDR3 protein. The data show 190,000 or so distinct CDR3 sequences, with about a fifth seen just once and 23% held by the top ten. Source material: PBMCs or a T cell subset sorted from them (not recorded which). The receptors derive from an adult woman who had mild COVID-19 (a few samples of this study predate the infection). Cell type and time point are not known.

The chain links TRBV7-6 to TRBJ2-2; possible D gene TRBD2, 6 bases. The V gene lost 5 bases and the J gene lost 2 bases, with 15 bases spanning the gap. This CDR3 comprises 16 residues. Germline-derived CDR1 and CDR2 are SGHVS and FNYEAQ. CDR3 region: CASSPRRGRNTGELFF. Written as DNA, the CDR3 is TGTGCCAGCAGCCCCCGGAGGGGACGCAACACCGGGGAGCTGTTTTTT. The whole variable domain, remainder taken from reference TRBV7-6 and TRBJ2-2, is GAGVSQSPRYKVTKRGQDVALRCDPISGHVSLYWYRQALGQGPEFLTYFNYEAQQDKSGLPNDRFSAERPEGSISTLTIQRTEQRDSAMYRCASSPRRGRNTGELFFGEGSRLTVL.

This sequence joins TRBV4-3 and TRBJ1-1, with a possible D match to TRBD1 (6 bases). The germline V gene encodes CDR1 LGHNA and CDR2 YSLEER. Trimming cost V 4 bases and J 8 bases, with 20 bases left between them. The CDR3 extends over 15 amino acids. Written as DNA, the CDR3 is TGCGCCAGCAGCCGCTGGTCGGGGGGCGAGTTCGAAGCTTTCTTT. Translating gives CASSRWSGGEFEAFF.

This chain uses TRBV10-3 with TRBJ1-1; D remains unclear. CDR1 is ENHRY, CDR2 SYGVKD, per germline. This CDR3 is 13 amino acids long. As DNA, the CDR3 is TGTGCTTTCAGCCCGGGCGCGAACACTGAAGCTTTCTTT. This sequence encodes CAFSPGANTEAFF.

The J gene is TRBJ1-5, the V gene TRBV10-3; D remains ambiguous. The ends were cut back, 9 bases at V and 2 bases at J, with 14 bases in the middle. CDR3 length: 14 residues. Per the germline V gene, CDR1 is ENHRY and CDR2 is SYGVKD. CDR3 bases: TGTGCCATACAAGAAACAATGGGCAATCAGCCCCAGCATTTT. This gives the protein CAIQETMGNQPQHF.

This clonotype was seen a handful of times. This sequence joins TRBV7-9 and TRBJ1-1; 7 positions agree with TRBD1. Germline V gene lookup returns CDR1 SEHNR and CDR2 FQNEAQ (reference sequence). This CDR3 comprises 13 residues. J gave up 11 bases and V 1 base, and 7 bases lay outside the gene matches. The CDR3 region is CASSLGDRVEAFF. In DNA form, the CDR3 reads TGTGCCAGCAGCTTAGGAGACAGGGTCGAGGCTTTCTTT.

Of note for this clonotype: At one boundary the junction diverges from the germline segment, which might be a read error. This chain connects TRBV11-3 to TRBJ2-2; 7 nucleotides agree with TRBD2. Germline lookup yields CDR1 SGHNT and CDR2 YENEEA. CDR3 length equals 19 residues. The CDR3 bases are TGTGCCAGCAGCCTGCCCCGCACGGCGGGGGAGATAAACACCGGGGAGCTTTTTTTT. Translating gives CASSLPRTAGEINTGELFF.

The chain recombines TRBV2 with TRBJ2-3, with D perhaps TRBD1 (5 bases). This CDR3 contains 14 residues. Germline CDR1 is SNHLY and CDR2 is FYNNEI. V lost 6 bases, J lost 2 bases, and 12 bases lay in between. CDR3 bases: TGTGCCAGCAGGAAGGGGCTTGTCACAGATACGCAGTATTTT. Its translation is CASRKGLVTDTQYF.

The chain is built from TRBV19 and TRBJ1-1; a weak D match, TRBD1 (6 bases). The CDR3 is 12 residues long. V was cut by 8 bases and J by 2 bases, with 9 bases left in between. Germline V lookup: CDR1 LNHDA, CDR2 SQIVND (reference sequence). The CDR3 protein is CASRRGNTEAFF. As DNA, the CDR3 is TGTGCCAGTCGCAGGGGAAACACTGAAGCTTTCTTT.

This clonotype was observed a few times. The chain uses TRBV12-3 or TRBV12-4 and TRBJ2-7; tentative D call: TRBD1 (6 bases). There are 13 residues in the CDR3. V gave up 4 bases and J gave up 4 bases, with 11 bases separating them. CDR3 sequence: CASSYSGTYEQYF. The CDR3, as DNA: TGTGCCAGCAGTTATTCAGGGACATACGAGCAGTACTTC.

V is TRBV4-1 and J is TRBJ2-7; D is perhaps TRBD2 (6 bases). CDR1 MGHRA and CDR2 YSYEKL come from the germline V gene. The CDR3 spans 16 residues. Trimming removed 0 bases from V and 0 bases from J, with 12 bases in between. In DNA form, the CDR3 reads TGCGCCAGCAGCCAAGATGACGGGGGTGTCTCCTACGAGCAGTACTTC. Encoded protein: CASSQDDGGVSYEQYF.

This clonotype turned up a few times. In DNA form, the CDR3 reads TGTGCCAGCAGCTATCCTGGACTAGCGGGATTCGACGAGCAGTACTTC. Its translation is CASSYPGLAGFDEQYF. The chain uses TRBV12-3 or TRBV12-4 and TRBJ2-7; 12 bases fit TRBD2. The junction had 11 bases not matched to a gene; V was cut back by 6 bases and J by 5 bases. CDR3 size: 16 residues.

This clonotype appeared a few times. J is TRBJ1-2 and V is TRBV7-9; unclear D gene. The CDR3 is made up of 15 amino acids. CDR1 is SEHNR, CDR2 FQNEAQ, per germline (reference sequence). The V and J ends lost 5 bases and 5 bases respectively, with 18 bases between them. The CDR3 loop is CASSDRVIGLYGYTF. In nucleotides, the CDR3 is TGTGCCAGCAGCGATCGTGTTATCGGTTTGTATGGCTACACCTTC.

The table lists this clonotype with a few counts. The V call is TRBV24-1, the J call TRBJ2-3; D unclear. The CDR3 spans 19 residues. Trimming removed 1 base from V and 1 base from J, with 20 bases in between. From germline, CDR1 is KGHDR and CDR2 SFDVKD. CDR3 loop: CATSDFLAGTPRGTDTQYF. DNA of the CDR3: TGTGCCACCAGTGATTTCTTAGCAGGAACCCCCCGAGGCACAGATACGCAGTATTTT.

This chain uses TRBV20-1 with TRBJ2-7, with a tentative D call TRBD1 (6 bases). This CDR3 comprises 15 residues. Germline CDR1 reads DFQATT; CDR2 reads SNEGSKA (reference sequence). Trimming cost V 1 base and J 0 bases, with 13 bases left between them. CDR3 region: CSARVKGESSYEQYF. The CDR3 DNA sequence: TGCAGTGCTAGAGTGAAGGGGGAAAGCTCCTACGAGCAGTACTTC.

The chain has TRBV4-2 and TRBJ2-3; no reliable D call. Germline V gene lookup returns CDR1 LGHNA and CDR2 YNFKEQ. The CDR3 loop spans 16 amino acids. The V end lost 1 base, the J end lost 0 bases, and 11 bases lay between the germline ends. CDR3 protein: CASSQAQWSSTDTQYF. CDR3 bases: TGTGCCAGCAGCCAAGCCCAGTGGAGTAGCACAGATACGCAGTATTTT.

In this sample, this clonotype turned up a few times. This chain links TRBV6-5 with TRBJ2-7, with a weak D call TRBD1 (5 bases). The germline V and J ends were trimmed by 6 bases and 7 bases, with 16 bases remaining between them. CDR1 is MNHEY and CDR2 is SVGAGI in the germline V gene. The CDR3 totals 13 residues. The DNA of the CDR3 is TGTGCCAGCAGCCCCAGGGCCCTCTTGGAGCAGTACTTC. It codes for CASSPRALLEQYF.

This chain links TRBV7-6 with TRBJ2-1, with D perhaps TRBD2 (5 bases). The V gene lost 0 bases and the J gene lost 9 bases, with 21 bases spanning the gap. The CDR3 covers 17 residues. Germline CDR1 reads SGHVS; CDR2 reads FNYEAQ. This CDR3 is CASSLAGFSVRGGEQFF. The DNA for the CDR3 is TGTGCCAGCAGCTTAGCTGGTTTTAGCGTCCGGGGTGGTGAGCAGTTCTTC.

This clonotype was seen more than once but under ten times. The chain carries TRBV19 and TRBJ2-1; D unresolved. V lost 10 bases and J lost 4, with 8 bases in between. The germline gives CDR1 LNHDA, CDR2 SQIVND (reference sequence). This CDR3 is built from 11 residues. The DNA for the CDR3 is TGTGCCACCGGTGGGTACAATGAGCAGTTCTTC. Its translation: CATGGYNEQFF.

Only a few counts were recorded for this clonotype. The J gene is TRBJ2-7, the V gene TRBV19, with D perhaps TRBD1 (6 bases). CDR3 size: 16 residues. The germline V gene has CDR1 LNHDA and CDR2 SQIVND (reference sequence). The germline V and J ends were trimmed by 10 bases and 2 bases, with 24 bases remaining between them. The chain's CDR3 is CATSPRGTQLTYEQYF. The CDR3 DNA reads TGTGCCACCTCCCCGAGGGGGACCCAGTTAACCTACGAGCAGTACTTC.

The chain is built from TRBV15 and TRBJ1-6; 7 nucleotides line up with TRBD1. Germline V CDR1 and CDR2: LNHNV, YYDKDF (reference sequence). The length of the CDR3 is 12 residues. V lost 8 bases and J lost 7; bases outside the gene matches: 2. The CDR3 region has the DNA TGTGCCACCGCAGGGGGAAATTCACCCCTCCACTTT. Protein sequence: CATAGGNSPLHF. The whole variable domain, filled in from reference TRBV15 and TRBJ1-6, reads DAMVIQNPRYQVTQFGKPVTLSCSQTLNHNVMYWYQQKSSQAPKLLFHYYDKDFNNEADTPDNFQSRRPNTSFCFLDIRSPGLGDTAMYLCATAGGNSPLHFGNGTRLTVT.